This entry lists 26 T cell receptor beta chains sequenced from one sample in a study of glioma-infiltrating T cells. Amplification of TCR alpha and beta CDR3 regions from RNA used iRepertoire nested multiplex PCR. TCRdb independently ran MiXCR on the multiplex PCR reads; one entry per CDR3 protein. The data hold some 85,000 distinct CDR3 sequences, with about 23% observed a single time. The specimen was glioma tissue, nonneoplastic brain tissue, or PBMCs (not recorded which). The receptor set was obtained from a human donor with low-grade glioma or glioblastoma, undergoing nonglioma brain surgery, or in good health (not recorded which).

This clonotype was counted many times. The rearrangement joins TRBV7-2 to TRBJ2-7; 12 bases agree with TRBD1. Germline V gene sequence: CDR1 SGHTA, CDR2 FQGNSA. V shed 4 bases and J 4 bases; nucleotides not matched to a gene: 5. The length of the CDR3 is 15 residues. The CDR3 protein is CASSSRDRGLYEQYF. In nucleotides, the CDR3 is TGTGCCAGCAGCTCCCGGGACAGGGGGCTGTACGAGCAGTACTTC.

This clonotype was found many times. The rearrangement uses TRBV28 and TRBJ2-7; TRBD1 might be the D (6 bases). This CDR3 is 15 amino acids long. V lost 3 bases, J lost 6 bases, and 18 bases lay in between. Germline CDR1 reads MDHEN; CDR2 reads SYDVKM. The CDR3: CASSLAGADVSEQYF. CDR3 coding DNA: TGTGCCAGCAGTTTGGCAGGGGCCGACGTCTCCGAGCAGTACTTC.

As to this clonotype: A much larger clonotype is one base distant, so this may be a read error. Since the CDR3 does not end with the conserved phenylalanine or tryptophan, this likely comes from a read error. This CDR3 is CASSFVGETQYL. The DNA of the CDR3 is TGTGCCAGCAGCTTCGTAGGGGAGACCCAGTACCTC. The V gene is TRBV11-1, the J gene TRBJ2-5; D gene unclear. The ends were cut back, 3 bases at V and 5 bases at J, with 7 bases in the middle. Germline V CDR1 and CDR2: SGHAT, FQDESV (reference sequence). The CDR3 is made up of 12 amino acids.

The J gene is TRBJ2-3, the V gene TRBV6-2 or TRBV6-3; D is perhaps TRBD1 (5 bases). The DNA end lines up better with TRBJ1-5; the J call may be wrong. This CDR3 contains 16 residues. CDR1 and CDR2 from the germline V gene are MNHEY and SVGEGT. This chain's CDR3 is CASSSGLAGGGDTQHF. The CDR3 nucleotides read TGTGCCAGCAGTAGTGGGCTAGCGGGCGGAGGGGATACGCAGCATTTT.

A word on this clonotype: Lacking the conserved final phenylalanine or tryptophan, this CDR3 likely reflects a read error. This rearrangement joins TRBV6-2 or TRBV6-3 to TRBJ2-1; D not certain. Looked up from germline, CDR1 is MNHEY and CDR2 is SVGEGT. The CDR3 consists of 15 residues. The V end was cut by 5 bases, the J end by 2 bases, with 13 bases between. CDR3 DNA sequence: TGTGCCAGCAGTCCGGACGTAAGCCCCTACAATGAGCAGTTCTTA. This gives the protein CASSPDVSPYNEQFL.

In its sample, this clonotype was seen many times. The chain is built from TRBV20-1 and TRBJ2-3; 8 positions agree with TRBD1. The CDR3 is made up of 13 amino acids. CDR1 is DFQATT and CDR2 is SNEGSKA in the germline V gene (reference sequence). The trim removed 2 bases at V and 5 bases at J, leaving 3 bases unmatched. The CDR3 loop reads CSARQGARDTQYF. The CDR3 coding sequence is TGCAGTGCTAGACAGGGGGCGCGAGATACGCAGTATTTT.

This clonotype was counted many times. The genes are TRBV6-1 and TRBJ2-7, with D tentatively TRBD1 (5 bases). V lost 9 bases and J lost 2, with 17 bases in between. The CDR3 contains 14 residues. Germline V gene lookup returns CDR1 MNHNS and CDR2 SASEGT. The CDR3: CASKTECRTYEQYF. CDR3 in DNA: TGTGCCAGTAAGACAGAATGCCGGACCTACGAGCAGTACTTC.

Only a few counts were recorded for this clonotype. This chain links TRBV2 with TRBJ1-4; TRBD1 matches at 8 bases. Trimming cost V 6 bases and J 3 bases; bases outside gene matches: 6. There are 15 residues in the CDR3. Germline assignment: CDR1 SNHLY and CDR2 FYNNEI. The CDR3 reads CASRATGVSNEKLFF. CDR3 in DNA: TGTGCCAGCAGGGCGACAGGGGTTTCTAATGAAAAACTGTTTTTT.

Details on this clonotype: At one boundary the junction diverges from the germline segment, which might be a read error. The chain has TRBV6-6 and TRBJ2-1; the D is unclear. Germline CDR1 reads MNHNY; CDR2 reads SVGAGI (reference sequence). The CDR3 length is 13 residues. CDR3 sequence (DNA): TGTGCCAGCAGTGGGTTCCGATACAATGAGCAGTTCTTT. This encodes CASSGFRYNEQFF.

This clonotype was detected ten times or more. The chain links TRBV6-2 or TRBV6-3 to TRBJ2-7, with D possibly being TRBD1 (5 bases). From germline, CDR1 is MNHEY and CDR2 SVGEGT. The CDR3 has 14 residues. The germline V and J ends were trimmed by 4 bases and 1 base, with 11 bases remaining between them. As DNA, the CDR3 is TGTGCCAGCAGTTTCCTGCCAGGGTCCTACGAGCAGTACTTC. Amino acids: CASSFLPGSYEQYF.

Points on this clonotype: This may be a read error: a much more frequent sequence differs by one nucleotide. This chain joins TRBV3-1 and TRBJ2-7, with D perhaps matching TRBD2 (6 bases). The germline gives CDR1 LGHDT, CDR2 YNNKEL (reference sequence). This CDR3 comprises 16 residues. CDR3 protein: CASSQDLTSLTYEQHF. CDR3 nucleotides: TGTGCCAGCAGCCAAGATCTGACTAGTCTAACCTACGAGCAGCACTTC.

In this sample, this clonotype turned up many times. The genes are TRBV2 and TRBJ2-5; D may match TRBD1 or TRBD2 (5 bases each). The CDR3 runs 16 residues. V lost 7 bases, J lost 1 base, and 19 bases lay in between. Germline V gene data show CDR1 as SNHLY and CDR2 as FYNNEI. The CDR3 DNA reads TGTGCCAGCAACCCTTTAGGGGCAGGGAGCCAAGAGACCCAGTACTTC. Translated, it gives CASNPLGAGSQETQYF. Complete variable domain (other parts from reference TRBV2 and TRBJ2-5): EPEVTQTPSHQVTQMGQEVILRCVPISNHLYFYWYRQILGQKVEFLVSFYNNEISEKSEIFDDQFSVERPDGSNFTLKIRSTKLEDSAMYFCASNPLGAGSQETQYFGPGTRLLVL.

At least ten counts were recorded for this clonotype. The rearrangement uses TRBV11-2 and TRBJ1-2, with D hard to call. CDR1 is SGHAT and CDR2 is FQNNGV in the germline V gene. The CDR3 totals 12 residues. The V gene lost 4 bases and the J gene lost 7 bases, with 10 bases spanning the gap. The CDR3 spells CASSWQSGGYTF. The DNA of the CDR3 is TGTGCCAGCAGCTGGCAGAGTGGTGGCTACACCTTC. Full variable domain (missing parts from reference TRBV11-2 and TRBJ1-2): EAGVAQSPRYKIIEKRQSVAFWCNPISGHATLYWYQQILGQGPKLLIQFQNNGVVDDSQLPKDRFSAERLKGVDSTLKIQPAKLEDSAVYLCASSWQSGGYTFGSGTRLTVV.

In its sample, this clonotype was seen many times. This chain uses TRBV2 with TRBJ2-3; no definite D call. V was clipped by 1 base and J by 4 bases, with 15 bases between them. The CDR3 has 16 amino acids. CDR1 SNHLY and CDR2 FYNNEI come from the germline V gene. This CDR3 reads CASSEERASRADTQYF. The CDR3 nucleotides read TGTGCCAGCAGTGAAGAAAGAGCCTCACGAGCAGATACGCAGTATTTT.

This clonotype was detected many times. The chain couples TRBV15 to TRBJ2-1; D remains ambiguous. Germline assignment: CDR1 LNHNV and CDR2 YYDKDF (reference sequence). The V end lost 0 bases, the J end lost 7 bases, and 16 bases lay between the germline ends. CDR3 size: 16 residues. CDR3 residues: CATSRDRARSGNEQFF. As DNA, the CDR3 is TGTGCCACCAGCAGAGATCGGGCCAGGAGTGGGAATGAGCAGTTCTTC.

This sequence joins TRBV9 and TRBJ2-1; D ambiguous. The CDR3 is made up of 15 amino acids. V was trimmed by 0 bases and J by 7 bases, leaving 14 bases between them. From germline, CDR1 is SGDLS and CDR2 YYNGEE. CDR3 in amino acids: CASSVDSAPRNEQFF. The CDR3 region has the DNA TGTGCCAGCAGCGTAGACAGCGCCCCTCGAAATGAGCAGTTCTTC. The full variable domain, completed using reference TRBV9 and TRBJ2-1, is DSGVTQTPKHLITATGQRVTLRCSPRSGDLSVYWYQQSLDQGLQFLIQYYNGEERAKGNILERFSAQQFPDLHSELNLSSLELGDSALYFCASSVDSAPRNEQFFGPGTRLTVL.

This clonotype was recorded at least ten times. This chain links TRBV12-3 or TRBV12-4 with TRBJ1-5; 7 bases map to TRBD1. V shed 4 bases, J shed 3 bases, and the junction held 6 bases outside the gene matches. This CDR3 has 15 residues. CDR3 region: CASSSRDRNNQPQHF. CDR3 sequence (DNA): TGTGCCAGCAGTTCCCGGGACAGAAACAATCAGCCCCAGCATTTT.

This clonotype was recorded at least ten times. The CDR3 spells CSVRTGGNYGYTF. CDR3 DNA: TGCAGCGTCCGGACAGGGGGTAACTATGGCTACACCTTC. The rearrangement joins TRBV29-1 to TRBJ1-2; 10 bases line up with TRBD1. Germline values: CDR1 SQVTM, CDR2 ANQGSEA. CDR3 length equals 13 residues. V lost 6 bases and J lost 1; bases outside the gene matches: 2.

The chain employs TRBV18 and TRBJ1-1; D unresolved. This CDR3 contains 16 residues. The V and J ends lost 3 bases and 8 bases respectively, with 22 bases between them. Germline V gives CDR1 KGHSH, CDR2 LQKENI. CDR3 in DNA: TGTGCCAGCTCACCCCGGGCGGCGGAGGTAACAAGGGAAGCTTTCTTT. Its translation: CASSPRAAEVTREAFF.

This clonotype was seen at least ten times. V usage is TRBV6-1 and J usage is TRBJ2-3, with D uncertain. This CDR3 spans 13 amino acids. Germline V CDR1 and CDR2: MNHNS, SASEGT. Trimming left V 8 bases short and J 1 base short, with 10 bases between. CDR3 nucleotides: TGTGCCAGCCAGACACCGGGCACAGATACGCAGTATTTT. Protein product: CASQTPGTDTQYF.

This clonotype occurred a few times. V and J are TRBV2 and TRBJ2-7, with D unresolved. The V gene's germline CDR1 is SNHLY and CDR2 FYNNEI. The ends were cut back, 1 base at V and 3 bases at J, with 13 bases in the middle. This CDR3 spans 15 amino acids. The DNA of the CDR3 is TGTGCCAGCAGTGAAGTAGGGTTGGGGTACTACGAGCAGTACTTC. Translating gives CASSEVGLGYYEQYF.

The rearrangement links TRBV18 to TRBJ2-1; a possible D gene is TRBD2 (6 bases). The CDR3 extends over 13 amino acids. Germline CDR1 reads KGHSH; CDR2 reads LQKENI. V was shortened by 3 bases and J by 9 bases, with 12 bases between the two germline ends. The DNA for the CDR3 is TGTGCCAGCTCACCCTCTGGCGGGATTGAGCAGTTCTTC. It yields the protein CASSPSGGIEQFF.

In its sample, this clonotype was seen many times. The CDR3 nucleotides are TGTGCCACCTCGGACATTAGCGGGAGGGAGGGAACCAAAAACATTCAGTACTTC. Its protein is CATSDISGREGTKNIQYF. The J gene is TRBJ2-4, the V gene TRBV6-1, with 11 bases aligning to TRBD2. V trimming: 10 bases; J trimming: 2 bases; junction bases outside the gene matches: 16. The CDR3 covers 18 residues. CDR1 and CDR2 (germline): MNHNS, SASEGT.

This clonotype was counted ten times or more. V is TRBV20-1 and J is TRBJ1-1; D may be TRBD1 (6 bases). The CDR3 runs to 15 residues. Germline loops: CDR1 DFQATT, CDR2 SNEGSKA (reference sequence). V lost 6 bases, J lost 6 bases, and 23 bases lay in between. The CDR3 nucleotides read TGCAGTGCAAGCATAGACAGGATAAAGGGCGCTGAAGCTTTCTTT. Encoded protein: CSASIDRIKGAEAFF.

This clonotype was picked up a small number of times. Given a much more abundant clone one base away, this may be a read error. The chain joins TRBV6-1 to TRBJ1-2, with 10 bases that match TRBD1. CDR3 size: 15 residues. V lost 1 base, J lost 10 bases, and 9 bases stayed unmatched. Germline CDR1 is MNHNS and CDR2 is SASEGT. For the CDR3, the DNA is TGTGCCAGCAGTGAAGAATGGGACAGGGGTAATGACTACACCTTC. Protein sequence: CASSEEWDRGNDYTF.

This clonotype came up many times. CDR3 DNA: TGTGCCAGCAACTCACAGGGGCCGGCCTACGAGCAGTACTTC. This gives the protein CASNSQGPAYEQYF. The chain couples TRBV6-1 to TRBJ2-7; 7 positions agree with TRBD1. This CDR3 spans 14 amino acids. Germline CDR1 and CDR2: MNHNS and SASEGT. Germline trimming cut 7 bases from V and 2 bases from J; bases unmatched to any gene: 8.